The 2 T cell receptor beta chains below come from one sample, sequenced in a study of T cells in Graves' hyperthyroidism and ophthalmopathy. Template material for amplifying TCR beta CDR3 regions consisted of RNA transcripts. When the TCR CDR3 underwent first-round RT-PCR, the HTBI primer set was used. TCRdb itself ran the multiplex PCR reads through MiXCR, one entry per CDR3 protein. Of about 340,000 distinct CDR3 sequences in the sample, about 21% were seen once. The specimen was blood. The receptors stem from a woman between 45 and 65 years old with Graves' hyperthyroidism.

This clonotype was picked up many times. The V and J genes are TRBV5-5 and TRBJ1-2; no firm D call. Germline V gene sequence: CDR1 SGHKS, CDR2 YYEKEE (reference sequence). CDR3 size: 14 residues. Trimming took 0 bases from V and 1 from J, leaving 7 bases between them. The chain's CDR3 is CASSLGQVNYGYTF. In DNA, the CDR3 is TGTGCCAGCAGCTTGGGGCAGGTTAACTATGGCTACACCTTC.

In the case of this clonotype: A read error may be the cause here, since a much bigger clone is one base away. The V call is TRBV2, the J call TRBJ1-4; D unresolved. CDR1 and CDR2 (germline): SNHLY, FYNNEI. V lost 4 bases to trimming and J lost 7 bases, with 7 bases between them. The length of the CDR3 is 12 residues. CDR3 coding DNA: TGTGCCAGCAGTGGATTGAGTGAAAAACTGTTTTTT. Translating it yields CASSGLSEKLFF.